The 32 T cell receptor beta chains below all came from one sample that was sequenced in a study of T cell responses to AZD1222 COVID-19 vaccine. The method was immunoSEQ multiplex PCR; TCRdb's version includes in-frame clones alone and lacks a portion of them. The profile covers roughly 180,000 clones, with about 93% appearing a single time and roughly 1% taken by the ten largest. The sample in question was peripheral blood, obtained 28 days after the second dose of the MenACWY control vaccine. These receptors were collected from an adult who received the MenACWY meningococcal vaccine as a control.

The DNA for the CDR3 is TGTGCCAGCAGCCGACAGGGAGACAATGAGCAGTTCTTC. Its protein is CASSRQGDNEQFF. The rearrangement uses TRBV7-9 and TRBJ2-1; TRBD1 matches at 7 bases. With V trimmed by 5 bases and J by 5 bases, 3 bases remained unmatched. This CDR3 is 13 amino acids long. CDR1 is SEHNR, CDR2 FQNEAQ, per germline (reference sequence).

This chain connects TRBV7-6 to TRBJ1-1; D remains ambiguous. This CDR3 is built from 14 residues. Trimming left V 2 bases short and J 3 bases short, with 10 bases between. Germline V gives CDR1 SGHVS, CDR2 FNYEAQ. CDR3 sequence (DNA): TGTGCCAGCAGCTTATTCGCAGACTACACTGAAGCTTTCTTT. This gives the protein CASSLFADYTEAFF.

The rearrangement joins TRBV7-9 to TRBJ1-5, with D unresolved. There are 15 residues in the CDR3. Germline CDR1 is SEHNR and CDR2 is FQNEAQ (reference sequence). The germline V and J ends were trimmed by 5 bases and 2 bases, with 13 bases remaining between them. The CDR3 region is CASSPPGVGNQPQHF. The DNA for the CDR3 is TGTGCCAGCAGCCCCCCCGGGGTAGGCAATCAGCCCCAGCATTTT.

The chain employs TRBV5-6 and TRBJ1-3; D remains unclear. Germline CDR1 reads SGHDT; CDR2 reads YYEEEE. The V gene lost 2 bases and the J gene lost 0 bases, with 12 bases spanning the gap. The CDR3 sequence is 16 residues long. This CDR3 reads CASSLNSGNSGNTIYF. CDR3 DNA sequence: TGTGCCAGCAGCTTAAATTCGGGGAACTCTGGAAACACCATATATTTT.

The rearrangement links TRBV7-2 to TRBJ1-5; tentatively, D is TRBD1 (5 bases). There are 14 residues in the CDR3. Germline CDR1 SGHTA, CDR2 FQGNSA. Trimming took 4 bases from V and 7 from J, leaving 14 bases between them. The CDR3 reads CASSSSSRVQPQHF. The DNA of the CDR3 is TGTGCCAGCAGCTCATCAAGCAGGGTACAGCCCCAGCATTTT.

The chain joins TRBV13 to TRBJ1-1, with D perhaps TRBD1 (5 bases). The CDR3 covers 12 residues. Trimming removed 2 bases from V and 6 bases from J, with 7 bases in between. The germline CDR1 and CDR2 sequences are PRHDT and FYEKMQ (reference sequence). The CDR3 sequence: CASSLRGPEAFF. CDR3 bases: TGTGCCAGCAGCTTAAGGGGCCCTGAAGCTTTCTTT.

The chain uses TRBV6-5 and TRBJ1-6; D is unclear. CDR1 and CDR2 (germline): MNHEY, SVGAGI. Trimming removed 4 bases from V and 3 bases from J, with 10 bases in between. The CDR3 covers 15 residues. In nucleotides, the CDR3 is TGTGCCAGCAGTTCATCAGAGGGCTATAATTCACCCCTCCACTTT. Its protein product is CASSSSEGYNSPLHF.

The chain joins TRBV18 to TRBJ1-1; no firm D call. Germline lookup yields CDR1 KGHSH and CDR2 LQKENI. CDR3 length: 15 amino acids. The germline V and J ends were trimmed by 3 bases and 0 bases, with 11 bases remaining between them. CDR3 amino acids: CASSPQGSLNTEAFF. In nucleotides, the CDR3 is TGTGCCAGCTCACCCCAAGGGTCACTGAACACTGAAGCTTTCTTT.

The V gene is TRBV6-5, the J gene TRBJ1-1; D gene ambiguous. This CDR3 is 13 amino acids long. V was pared by 6 bases and J by 8 bases, with 16 bases between. Germline V lookup: CDR1 MNHEY, CDR2 SVGAGI. The CDR3 bases are TGTGCCAGCAGACGAACGCCAATTCAGGAAGCTTTCTTT. It codes for CASRRTPIQEAFF.

V is TRBV7-2 and J is TRBJ2-5; unclear D gene. Germline V lookup: CDR1 SGHTA, CDR2 FQGNSA. There are 14 residues in the CDR3. With 2 bases removed from V and 2 bases from J, the gap between germline ends came to 9 bases. This CDR3 reads CASSLTGLQETQYF. CDR3 sequence (DNA): TGTGCCAGCAGCTTAACGGGTCTACAAGAGACCCAGTACTTC.

V and J are TRBV6-4 and TRBJ1-4, with 8 bases identical to TRBD1. V was clipped by 9 bases and J by 3 bases; unmatched bases: 6. In germline, CDR1 is MRHNA, CDR2 SNTAGT. The CDR3 is made up of 14 amino acids. In DNA form, the CDR3 reads TGTGCCAGAGGGACAGGTCCGGCTAATGAAAAACTGTTTTTT. This gives the protein CARGTGPANEKLFF.

This clone was found once. The chain joins TRBV6-2 or TRBV6-3 to TRBJ1-6; 10 nucleotides align to TRBD1. The germline V gene encodes CDR1 MNHEY and CDR2 SVGEGT. V was clipped by 5 bases and J by 9 bases; unmatched bases: 1. The CDR3 sequence is 13 residues long. CDR3 nucleotides: TGTGCCAGCAGTGGACAGGGGGTTTCACCCCTCCACTTT. Encoded protein: CASSGQGVSPLHF.

The V gene is TRBV19, the J gene TRBJ1-2; TRBD1 matches at 9 bases. Unmatched junction bases numbered 5, after V lost 5 bases and J lost 4 bases. CDR1 and CDR2 from the germline V gene are LNHDA and SQIVND (reference sequence). This CDR3 spans 14 amino acids. The CDR3 DNA is TGTGCCAGTAGTCCCGGGACAGGGCTCTATGGCTACACCTTC. Encoded protein: CASSPGTGLYGYTF.

This CDR3 reads CASSPPFEGPDYEQYF. The CDR3 DNA reads TGTGCCAGCAGCCCACCCTTTGAGGGCCCAGACTACGAGCAGTACTTC. V and J are TRBV7-9 and TRBJ2-7; tentatively, D is TRBD2 (5 bases). Between the trimmed V and J ends, which lost 5 bases and 3 bases, there was a span of 20 bases. The germline V gene encodes CDR1 SEHNR and CDR2 FQNEAQ (reference sequence). The CDR3 totals 16 residues.

The chain has TRBV27 and TRBJ1-1; D unclear. The CDR3 is 14 amino acids. V gave up 2 bases and J gave up 2 bases, with 9 bases separating them. Germline CDR1 reads MNHEY; CDR2 reads SMNVEV (reference sequence). The CDR3 DNA reads as TGTGCCAGCAGTTTAGTCCCAGGAAACACTGAAGCTTTCTTT. The encoded protein is CASSLVPGNTEAFF.

This sequence joins TRBV7-3 and TRBJ2-2, with 7 bases aligning to TRBD1. This CDR3 spans 14 amino acids. V shed 5 bases and J 3 bases; nucleotides not matched to a gene: 3. Per the germline V gene, CDR1 is SGHTA and CDR2 is FQGTGA. The CDR3 loop reads CASSTGAHTGELFF. As DNA, the CDR3 is TGTGCCAGCAGCACAGGGGCGCACACCGGGGAGCTGTTTTTT.

The CDR3 is CASSSGQGRAEAFF. Written as DNA, the CDR3 is TGTGCCAGCAGCTCTGGACAGGGGCGGGCTGAAGCTTTCTTT. This sequence joins TRBV7-8 and TRBJ1-1; 9 bases are a match to TRBD1. Germline CDR1 reads SGHVS; CDR2 reads FQNEAQ. The length of the CDR3 is 14 residues. With V trimmed by 4 bases and J by 6 bases, 6 bases remained unmatched. Full variable domain (missing parts from reference TRBV7-8 and TRBJ1-1): GAGVSQSPRYKVAKRGQDVALRCDPISGHVSLFWYQQALGQGPEFLTYFQNEAQLDKSGLPSDRFFAERPEGSVSTLKIQRTQQEDSAVYLCASSSGQGRAEAFFGQGTRLTVV.

The chain recombines TRBV7-9 with TRBJ1-6; D gene uncertain. Germline assignment: CDR1 SEHNR and CDR2 FQNEAQ (reference sequence). The CDR3 totals 16 residues. V was cut by 1 base and J by 9 bases, with 16 bases left in between. The CDR3 bases are TGTGCCAGCAGCTTAGGGCCAGGCCGGGTTGGTTCACCCCTCCACTTT. Amino acid sequence: CASSLGPGRVGSPLHF.

This chain connects TRBV28 to TRBJ1-4; no definite D call. The CDR3 is made up of 13 amino acids. Germline V CDR1 and CDR2: MDHEN, SYDVKM. Trimming pared 8 bases from V and 2 bases from J, leaving 9 bases between. This CDR3 is CASEEGTNEKLFF. Written as DNA, the CDR3 is TGTGCCAGCGAGGAGGGCACTAATGAAAAACTGTTTTTT. Looking up the rest from reference TRBV28 and TRBJ1-4 gives the full variable domain: DVKVTQSSRYLVKRTGEKVFLECVQDMDHENMFWYRQDPGLGLRLIYFSYDVKMKEKGDIPEGYSVSREKKERFSLILESASTNQTSMYLCASEEGTNEKLFFGSGTQLSVL.

The V gene is TRBV5-5, the J gene TRBJ1-5, with D unclear. Trimming left V 4 bases short and J 0 bases short, with 8 bases between. The germline V gene encodes CDR1 SGHKS and CDR2 YYEKEE (reference sequence). The length of the CDR3 is 14 residues. Written as DNA, the CDR3 is TGTGCCAGCAGCCAGGTGCATAGCAATCAGCCCCAGCATTTT. It yields the protein CASSQVHSNQPQHF.

The gene calls are TRBV19 and TRBJ1-5; D ambiguous. Between the trimmed V and J ends, which lost 4 bases and 4 bases, there was a span of 8 bases. Looked up from germline, CDR1 is LNHDA and CDR2 is SQIVND (reference sequence). The CDR3 spans 13 residues. CDR3 DNA: TGTGCCAGTAGTAAGAGGGTTAATCAGCCCCAGCATTTT. It yields the protein CASSKRVNQPQHF.

The chain carries TRBV18 and TRBJ1-2, with D hard to call. The germline gives CDR1 KGHSH, CDR2 LQKENI. V lost 8 bases, J lost 5 bases, and 12 bases lay in between. There are 12 residues in the CDR3. The CDR3 bases are TGTGCCAGCCGTAACAGCCTTTATGGCTACACCTTC. This gives the protein CASRNSLYGYTF.

The V call is TRBV28, the J call TRBJ1-6, with 7 bases fitting TRBD1. The germline CDR1 and CDR2 sequences are MDHEN and SYDVKM. V shed 4 bases and J 10 bases; nucleotides not matched to a gene: 13. CDR3 length equals 16 residues. CDR3 DNA: TGTGCCAGCAGTTCCCCCCCCCGGGACAGACAATCACCCCTCCACTTT. Its protein product is CASSSPPRDRQSPLHF.

The chain couples TRBV7-9 to TRBJ2-5; 7 nucleotides agree with TRBD2. Losses at the gene ends were 7 bases for V and 5 bases for J; bases not matched to a gene: 16. Germline V gene lookup returns CDR1 SEHNR and CDR2 FQNEAQ (reference sequence). This CDR3 has 16 residues. The chain's CDR3 is CASNQAGRDISETQYF. CDR3 in DNA: TGTGCCAGCAACCAAGCGGGGCGGGATATATCGGAGACCCAGTACTTC.

The V gene is TRBV7-9, the J gene TRBJ1-5; no clear D. The germline V gene has CDR1 SEHNR and CDR2 FQNEAQ (reference sequence). Trimming shortened V by 2 bases and J by 4 bases, and 3 bases separated the two germline ends. CDR3 size: 12 residues. CDR3 in amino acids: CASSLLNQPQHF. CDR3 coding DNA: TGTGCCAGCAGCTTATTAAATCAGCCCCAGCATTTT.

The chain is built from TRBV5-1 and TRBJ1-2; TRBD1 matches 7 bases. The germline gives CDR1 SGHRS, CDR2 YFSETQ. The CDR3 is 13 residues long. The V gene end was trimmed by 3 bases and the J gene end by 5 bases; junction bases not matched to a gene: 4. CDR3 residues: CASSSGQYYGYTF. DNA of the CDR3: TGCGCCAGCAGCTCGGGACAGTATTATGGCTACACCTTC.

V usage is TRBV5-1 and J usage is TRBJ1-2, with TRBD1 matching 7 bases. Germline loops: CDR1 SGHRS, CDR2 YFSETQ. V lost 4 bases, J lost 4 bases, and 10 bases stayed unmatched. The CDR3 spans 15 residues. Here the CDR3 reads CASSRDSQSSYGYTF. CDR3 sequence (DNA): TGCGCCAGCAGCCGGGACAGTCAGTCCAGCTATGGCTACACCTTC.

The table lists this clone with a count of one. This chain connects TRBV5-4 to TRBJ2-1; D not resolved. This CDR3 contains 12 residues. Trimming removed 0 bases from V and 7 bases from J, with 5 bases in between. Looked up from germline, CDR1 is SGHNT and CDR2 is YYREEE (reference sequence). The CDR3 loop is CASSLGGNEQFF. Written as DNA, the CDR3 is TGTGCCAGCAGCTTGGGAGGAAATGAGCAGTTCTTC.

The chain is built from TRBV27 and TRBJ1-2; tentative D call: TRBD1 (6 bases). The CDR3 is made up of 13 amino acids. From germline, CDR1 is MNHEY and CDR2 SMNVEV (reference sequence). V gave up 5 bases and J gave up 5 bases, with 12 bases separating them. The CDR3 DNA reads as TGTGCCAGCAGTCCTACAGGGATATATGGCTACACCTTC. This encodes CASSPTGIYGYTF.

The rearrangement links TRBV19 to TRBJ1-5; TRBD1 agrees at 9 bases. CDR3 length equals 14 residues. In germline, CDR1 is LNHDA, CDR2 SQIVND (reference sequence). Losses at the gene ends were 7 bases for V and 1 base for J; bases not matched to a gene: 2. The CDR3 loop is CASTGQGSNQPQHF. The CDR3 bases are TGTGCCAGTACTGGACAGGGGAGCAATCAGCCCCAGCATTTT.

The V gene is TRBV19, the J gene TRBJ1-3; D not resolved. CDR1 is LNHDA, CDR2 SQIVND, per germline (reference sequence). The CDR3 spans 15 residues. V was clipped by 3 bases and J by 2 bases, with 11 bases between them. In DNA form, the CDR3 reads TGTGCCAGTAGTATGGCCCCTTTAACTGGAAACACCATATATTTT. It translates to CASSMAPLTGNTIYF.

CDR3 sequence reads: CASSPSDRGYQPQHF. CDR3 nucleotides: TGCGCCAGCAGCCCGTCGGACAGGGGGTATCAGCCCCAGCATTTT. The rearrangement uses TRBV4-1 and TRBJ1-5, with 10 bases lining up with TRBD1. Per germline, CDR1 MGHRA and CDR2 YSYEKL. Trimming at V came to 4 bases and at J to 5 bases, leaving 5 bases not matched to a gene. This CDR3 contains 15 residues.